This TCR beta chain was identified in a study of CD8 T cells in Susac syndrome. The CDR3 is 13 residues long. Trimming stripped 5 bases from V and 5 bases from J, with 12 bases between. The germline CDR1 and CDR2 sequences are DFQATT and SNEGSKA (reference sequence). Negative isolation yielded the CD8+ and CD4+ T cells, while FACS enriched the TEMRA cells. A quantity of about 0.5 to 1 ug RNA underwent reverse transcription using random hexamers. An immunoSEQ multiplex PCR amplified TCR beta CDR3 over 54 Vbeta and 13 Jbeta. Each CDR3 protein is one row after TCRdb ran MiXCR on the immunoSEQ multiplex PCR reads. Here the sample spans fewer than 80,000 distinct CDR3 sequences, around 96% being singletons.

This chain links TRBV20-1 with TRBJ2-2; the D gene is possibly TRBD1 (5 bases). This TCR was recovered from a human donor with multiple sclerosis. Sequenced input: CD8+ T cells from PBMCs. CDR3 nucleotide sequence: TGCAGTGCTCGTACCAGGGAAACCGGGGAGCTGTTTTTT. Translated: CSARTRETGELFF.